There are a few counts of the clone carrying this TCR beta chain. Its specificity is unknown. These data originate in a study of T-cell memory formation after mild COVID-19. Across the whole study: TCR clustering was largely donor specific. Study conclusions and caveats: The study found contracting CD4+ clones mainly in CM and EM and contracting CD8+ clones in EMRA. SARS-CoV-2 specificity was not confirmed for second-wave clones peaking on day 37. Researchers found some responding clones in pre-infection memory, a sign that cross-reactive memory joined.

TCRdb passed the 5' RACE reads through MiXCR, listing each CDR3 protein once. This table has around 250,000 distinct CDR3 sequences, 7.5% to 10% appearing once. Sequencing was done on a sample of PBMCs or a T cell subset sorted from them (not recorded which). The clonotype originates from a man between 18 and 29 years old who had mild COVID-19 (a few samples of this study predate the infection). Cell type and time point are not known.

The CDR3 loop is CASSLAREKQFF. For the CDR3, the DNA is TGTGCCAGCAGTTTAGCGCGGGAAAAGCAGTTCTTC. This chain uses TRBV12-3 or TRBV12-4 with TRBJ2-1; weak D call: TRBD2 (6 bases). The CDR3 loop spans 12 amino acids. Trimming removed 0 bases at V and 11 bases at J, with 8 bases between.